This T cell receptor beta chain comes out of a study of blood T cell repertoires in COVID-19. Whole-study context: There were acute and convalescent COVID-19 samples, and they came from the United States, Italy and Spain. PBMCs, B-cell-depleted T cells, or T cells provided the cDNA or gDNA that made up the material.

The CDR3 consists of 15 residues. Trimming took 8 bases from V and 5 from J, leaving 22 bases between them. Per the germline V gene, CDR1 is SNHLY and CDR2 is FYNNEI. Assignment of participants to cohorts was predicated upon participant-reported clinical history. Libraries were prepared by immunoSEQ multiplex PCR; TCRdb keeps only in-frame clonotypes and omits some of them. The sample has under 300,000 clones, more than 75% seen once; the top ten hold around 15%. This TCR was sampled from a man younger than 35 who had recovered from COVID-19. Sequencing input: PBMCs or T cells enriched from blood (not recorded which). This chain uses TRBV2 with TRBJ2-7; TRBD1 is a possible D gene (5 bases). CDR3 bases: TGTGCCAGCCACCGTAGTGATTCAGGGATCGACGAGCAGTACTTC. Protein product: CASHRSDSGIDEQYF.